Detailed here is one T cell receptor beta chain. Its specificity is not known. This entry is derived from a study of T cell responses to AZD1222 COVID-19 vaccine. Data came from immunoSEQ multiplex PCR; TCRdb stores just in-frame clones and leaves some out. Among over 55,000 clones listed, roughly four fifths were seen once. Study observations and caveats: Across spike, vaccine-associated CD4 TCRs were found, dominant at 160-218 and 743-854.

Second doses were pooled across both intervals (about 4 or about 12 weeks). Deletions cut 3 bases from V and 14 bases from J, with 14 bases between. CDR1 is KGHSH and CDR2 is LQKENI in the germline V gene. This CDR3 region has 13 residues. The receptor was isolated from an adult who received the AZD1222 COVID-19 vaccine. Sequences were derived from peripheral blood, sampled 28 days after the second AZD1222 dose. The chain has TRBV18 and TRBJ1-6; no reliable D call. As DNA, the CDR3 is TGTGCCAGCTCACCCGCCGACACGGAATCCCTCCACTTT. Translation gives CASSPADTESLHF.